Listed below are T cell receptor beta chains from one sample, sequenced in a study of blood T cell repertoires in COVID-19. Profiling relied on immunoSEQ multiplex PCR, and the TCRdb table lists in-frame clones only, not all of them. The repertoire includes about 480,000 clones, approximately 92% of them detected once, and roughly 0.9% sits in the top ten. Source material: peripheral blood. The receptor source for this set is a man between 18 and 29 years old with COVID-19, enrolled during active disease. Both conserved end residues are part of each CDR3. Not all rows give a size; the values are once, few, many and, for expanded clones, a class.

V gene	clone size	CDR3 protein
TRBV6-5	NA	CASSPGAYNEQFF
TRBV19	NA	CASSSRSGETQYF
TRBV6-6	NA	CASSYPQETQYF
TRBV29-1	NA	CSVEVRVARETQYF
TRBV11-2	NA	CASSFEADTQYF
TRBV7-9	once	CASSFPAGPASYEQYF
TRBV7-9	few	CASSQQGFGYTF
TRBV7-2	NA	CASSLRTGDTGELFF
TRBV9	NA	CASSPLPGTQYF
TRBV28	NA	CASSPGTGMYF
TRBV5-6	NA	CASSLWRGDNEQFF
TRBV9	once	CASSVDPGGEQFF
TRBV6-5	NA	CASSLDRDRGYEQYF
TRBV7-8	NA	CASSPTRGSNQPQHF
TRBV29-1	NA	CSVTSGVAKNIQYF
TRBV27	NA	CASRAGIHNEQFF
TRBV28	NA	CASSLEPAGWGETQYF
TRBV19	NA	CASSPRQRETQYF
TRBV19	NA	CASSTKTGPYEQYF
TRBV15	NA	CATSRDERGPTEAFF
TRBV30	NA	CAWRVGSYGYTF
TRBV20-1	NA	CSASFSGIATPDEQFF
TRBV18	once	CASSPDTGDQPQHF
TRBV2	once	CASSDFVRSRYEQYF
TRBV5-5	NA	CASSYTGTSGGAVWPYEQYF
TRBV3-1/TRBV3-2	NA	CASSQESLTEAFF
TRBV7-9	NA	CASSLPGLAGSGGTQYF
TRBV11-2	NA	CASSLDRTAQKLFF
TRBV7-9	NA	CASSQTGDPSYEQYF
TRBV6-1	NA	CASSEATSGVYEQYF
TRBV5-4	NA	CASSLVQGMYTEAFF
TRBV10-1	few	CASSESGTDYEQYF
TRBV7-8	NA	CASSLGGGVGAFF
TRBV27	NA	CASSLWDTSTDTQYF
TRBV6-5	NA	CASRSGTSRLYEQFF
TRBV7-9	NA	CASRPGNYNEQFF
TRBV7-7	NA	CASRKGTGGFQETQYF
TRBV14	NA	CASSQDMHGVLNTEAFF
TRBV11-1	NA	CASSPYGGRVFF
TRBV4-1	NA	CASSQDGRGGLVAQYF
TRBV24-1	NA	CATSAPGTGGKAFF
TRBV6-5	NA	CASTGQGPEPQHF
TRBV9	NA	CASSVVALGTSGSTNGELFF
TRBV11-3	NA	CASSMTGERNTIYF
TRBV4-2	NA	CASSPTGNSGANVLTF
TRBV7-3	NA	CASSYGMNTEAFF
TRBV6-6	NA	CASSQQGTETQYF
TRBV9	once	CASSNGGSSTDTQYF
TRBV5-1	NA	CASSLALGDGETQYF
TRBV15	NA	CATSRDAGAGNTIYF
TRBV11-2	NA	CASSLLAGGPGTGELFF
TRBV7-2	NA	CASSLSSGDTYEQYF
TRBV5-1	NA	CASSSFRRATDTQYF